Each of the 9 T cell receptor beta chains below was sequenced from the same sample in a study of cytomegalovirus exposure and HLA in healthy donors. Primers included in the PCR were 60 Vbeta and 13 Jbeta primers. The protocol was immunoSEQ multiplex PCR, while the TCRdb copy is restricted to in-frame clones and leaves out a portion. The sample shows over 150,000 clones, roughly 77% of them seen only once. Sequencing input: PBMCs. The receptors shown here come from a man younger than 45 in good health and CMV-seropositive.

The chain recombines TRBV13 with TRBJ1-5; maybe TRBD1 (5 bases). The CDR3 sequence is 16 residues long. Trimming left V 0 bases short and J 1 base short, with 10 bases between. Per germline, CDR1 PRHDT and CDR2 FYEKMQ (reference sequence). CDR3 in DNA: TGTGCCAGCAGCTTAGGGGGGGGTAGGAGCAATCAGCCCCAGCATTTT. Its translation is CASSLGGGRSNQPQHF.

This sequence joins TRBV4-2 and TRBJ2-5, with D possibly being TRBD2 (5 bases). Trimming stripped 0 bases from V and 3 bases from J, with 8 bases between. Germline CDR1 LGHNA, CDR2 YNFKEQ. The CDR3 has 14 residues. The CDR3 nucleotides are TGTGCCAGCAGCCAAGATGGAGGTGAAGAGACCCAGTACTTC. The encoded protein is CASSQDGGEETQYF.

The J gene is TRBJ2-5, the V gene TRBV28; D may be TRBD2 (5 bases). Trimming took 7 bases from V and 1 from J, leaving 19 bases between them. The CDR3 consists of 16 residues. The germline V gene encodes CDR1 MDHEN and CDR2 SYDVKM. CDR3 sequence: CASTLLAGGGQETQYF. The CDR3 nucleotides read TGTGCCAGCACCCTCCTTGCGGGTGGTGGCCAAGAGACCCAGTACTTC.

This chain joins TRBV5-1 and TRBJ2-3; 11 bases fit TRBD2. The CDR3 is 16 amino acids. Germline CDR1 SGHRS, CDR2 YFSETQ. V was pared by 4 bases and J by 0 bases, with 4 bases of the junction left unmatched. CDR3 in DNA: TGCGCCAGCAGCCCAGGGACTAGCGGTAGCACAGATACGCAGTATTTT. This codes for CASSPGTSGSTDTQYF.

The gene calls are TRBV11-2 and TRBJ1-1; TRBD1 matches 10 bases. Trimming at V came to 2 bases and at J to 6 bases, leaving 12 bases not matched to a gene. Germline V gene sequence: CDR1 SGHAT, CDR2 FQNNGV. The CDR3 covers 17 residues. The CDR3 bases are TGTGCCAGCAGCTTACTCAGAACCGGGACAGGGGCCTCTGAAGCTTTCTTT. Translated, it gives CASSLLRTGTGASEAFF.

The chain has TRBV27 and TRBJ2-1; maybe TRBD1 (6 bases). The V end was cut by 0 bases, the J end by 5 bases, with 11 bases between. There are 15 residues in the CDR3. CDR1 MNHEY and CDR2 SMNVEV come from the germline V gene (reference sequence). The CDR3 nucleotides read TGTGCCAGCAGTTTATCGGGGGCGGATCACAATGAGCAGTTCTTC. Translated, it gives CASSLSGADHNEQFF.

This clone was seen at least ten times. The genes are TRBV19 and TRBJ1-1, with 7 bases lining up with TRBD1. The trim removed 6 bases at V and 5 bases at J, leaving 9 bases unmatched. The CDR3 consists of 14 residues. CDR1 is LNHDA and CDR2 is SQIVND in the germline V gene (reference sequence). CDR3: CASSLNRGETEAFF. In DNA, the CDR3 is TGTGCCAGTAGCCTCAACAGGGGAGAGACTGAAGCTTTCTTT.

J is TRBJ1-2 and V is TRBV7-9; D gene unclear. This CDR3 is 13 amino acids long. Germline V lookup: CDR1 SEHNR, CDR2 FQNEAQ (reference sequence). Trimming removed 5 bases at V and 2 bases at J, with 9 bases between. The CDR3: CASSPLRNYGYTF. The CDR3 DNA follows: TGTGCCAGCAGCCCCCTGCGCAACTATGGCTACACCTTC.

The chain couples TRBV30 to TRBJ2-7, with TRBD1 matching 10 bases. The germline gives CDR1 GTSNPN, CDR2 SVGIG (reference sequence). There are 14 residues in the CDR3. The ends lost 5 bases at V and 4 bases at J; junction bases unmatched: 8. The CDR3 DNA is TGTGCCTGGGAAGTGGGGACAGGGGCATACGAGCAGTACTTC. This codes for CAWEVGTGAYEQYF.